Shown below are 18 T cell receptor beta chains from a single sample sequenced in a study of shared clonotypes between healthy human individuals. Data came from immunoSEQ multiplex PCR; TCRdb stores just in-frame clones and leaves some out. The sample holds millions of clones, around 94% seen once. The sequenced sample consisted of naive CD4+ T cells sorted from blood. Documented subset: CD45RA+ positively selected. These receptors all stem from a man in his late teens or twenties in good health.

This clone is a singleton in its sample. Other DNA sequences of this sample code for an identical CDR3. The J gene is TRBJ2-7, the V gene TRBV5-1; D unclear. V lost 0 bases, J lost 4 bases, and 8 bases lay in between. CDR3 length: 13 residues. Per the germline V gene, CDR1 is SGHRS and CDR2 is YFSETQ. CDR3 bases: TGCGCCAGCAGCTTGGCCGCGGCATACGAGCAGTACTTC. Residues: CASSLAAAYEQYF.

V is TRBV5-1 and J is TRBJ2-7; D is unresolved. Germline-derived CDR1 and CDR2 are SGHRS and YFSETQ. V lost 0 bases, J lost 2 bases, and 9 bases lay in between. CDR3 length equals 14 residues. The chain's CDR3 is CASSLDVSAYEQYF. CDR3 sequence (DNA): TGCGCCAGCAGCTTGGATGTGAGCGCCTACGAGCAGTACTTC. Full variable domain (rest looked up from reference TRBV5-1 and TRBJ2-7): KAGVTQTPRYLIKTRGQQVTLSCSPISGHRSVSWYQQTPGQGLQFLFEYFSETQRNKGNFPGRFSGRQFSNSRSEMNVSTLELGDSALYLCASSLDVSAYEQYFGPGTRLTVT.

The chain combines TRBV7-8 with TRBJ1-6; D is unclear. Between the trimmed V and J ends, which lost 4 bases and 0 bases, there was a span of 13 bases. This CDR3 has 17 amino acids. Germline values: CDR1 SGHVS, CDR2 FQNEAQ. The CDR3 loop is CASSWSDVRSYNSPLHF. CDR3 DNA: TGTGCCAGCAGCTGGTCGGACGTACGCTCCTATAATTCACCCCTCCACTTT.

This clone was observed a handful of times. The chain employs TRBV30 and TRBJ1-4; the D gene is possibly TRBD1 (5 bases). V lost 0 bases and J lost 8, with 13 bases in between. The CDR3 runs 14 residues. Germline CDR1 reads GTSNPN; CDR2 reads SVGIG (reference sequence). The CDR3 reads CAWSVPGSWEKLFF. The CDR3 DNA reads as TGTGCCTGGAGTGTACCAGGGTCTTGGGAAAAACTGTTTTTT.

The chain uses TRBV5-4 and TRBJ1-2, with a weak D call TRBD1 (5 bases). The ends were cut back, 5 bases at V and 6 bases at J, with 20 bases in the middle. The CDR3 covers 15 residues. CDR1 and CDR2 (germline): SGHNT, YYREEE (reference sequence). CDR3 sequence reads: CASSPYTIQGNGYTF. Written as DNA, the CDR3 is TGTGCCAGCAGTCCGTATACTATCCAGGGTAATGGCTACACCTTC.

The V gene is TRBV5-6, the J gene TRBJ2-7, with 7 bases aligning to TRBD1. V lost 5 bases to trimming and J lost 7 bases; unmatched junction nucleotides: 6. This CDR3 is 12 amino acids long. The germline V gene has CDR1 SGHDT and CDR2 YYEEEE. The chain's CDR3 is CASSYRGGEQYF. The CDR3 DNA follows: TGTGCCAGCAGTTACAGGGGTGGGGAGCAGTACTTC.

The V and J genes are TRBV11-2 and TRBJ2-5, with D possibly TRBD2 on 6 matching bases. CDR3 length equals 15 residues. The germline V gene has CDR1 SGHAT and CDR2 FQNNGV. V lost 2 bases, J lost 2 bases, and 12 bases lay in between. The CDR3 region is CASSLWGVGQETQYF. CDR3 in DNA: TGTGCCAGCAGCTTATGGGGGGTGGGACAAGAGACCCAGTACTTC.

V and J are TRBV28 and TRBJ1-2; the D gene is possibly TRBD1 (6 bases). Germline V gene sequence: CDR1 MDHEN, CDR2 SYDVKM. The germline V and J ends were trimmed by 3 bases and 6 bases, with 17 bases remaining between them. The CDR3 is 15 residues long. Here the CDR3 reads CASSLVSRGIDGYTF. The CDR3 DNA is TGTGCCAGCAGTTTGGTATCGAGGGGGATCGATGGCTACACCTTC.

The chain recombines TRBV10-1 with TRBJ2-1; D gene unclear. The CDR3 runs 15 residues. The germline gives CDR1 WNHNN, CDR2 SYGVQD (reference sequence). Deletions cut 5 bases from V and 0 bases from J, with 11 bases between. This chain's CDR3 is CASSPVGNSYNEQFF. CDR3 DNA: TGCGCCAGCAGTCCAGTCGGAAACTCCTACAATGAGCAGTTCTTC.

V is TRBV5-1 and J is TRBJ2-5; 8 positions agree with TRBD1. Trimming removed 0 bases from V and 5 bases from J; junction bases left unmatched: 6. In germline, CDR1 is SGHRS, CDR2 YFSETQ. There are 15 residues in the CDR3. The CDR3 region is CASSLETGVRETQYF. The CDR3 bases are TGCGCCAGCAGCTTGGAGACAGGGGTCAGGGAGACCCAGTACTTC.

The chain has TRBV14 and TRBJ2-1, with TRBD2 matching 7 bases. Unmatched junction bases numbered 6, after V lost 5 bases and J lost 5 bases. The length of the CDR3 is 14 residues. The germline V gene has CDR1 SGHDN and CDR2 FVKESK. DNA for the CDR3: TGTGCCAGCAGCAATGGACTAGACCACAATGAGCAGTTCTTC. Encoded protein: CASSNGLDHNEQFF. The whole variable domain, remainder taken from reference TRBV14 and TRBJ2-1, is EAGVTQFPSHSVIEKGQTVTLRCDPISGHDNLYWYRRVMGKEIKFLLHFVKESKQDESGMPNNRFLAERTGGTYSTLKVQPAELEDSGVYFCASSNGLDHNEQFFGPGTRLTVL.

The rearrangement links TRBV6-5 to TRBJ2-1; 9 nucleotides line up with TRBD2. V shed 2 bases and J 6 bases; nucleotides not matched to a gene: 5. The CDR3 runs 15 residues. Germline CDR1 reads MNHEY; CDR2 reads SVGAGI. Written as DNA, the CDR3 is TGTGCCAGCAGTTACAGGCTAGCGGGACTCAATGAGCAGTTCTTC. Its translation: CASSYRLAGLNEQFF.

This clone appeared once. Distinct nucleotide sequences in the sample also encode this CDR3. This chain joins TRBV5-1 and TRBJ2-2; D may correspond to TRBD1 or TRBD2 (5 bases each). This CDR3 region has 15 residues. Trimming removed 4 bases at V and 0 bases at J, with 10 bases between. CDR1 and CDR2 (germline): SGHRS, YFSETQ. The CDR3 region is CASSTGTTNTGELFF. The CDR3 coding sequence is TGCGCCAGCAGCACCGGGACCACGAACACCGGGGAGCTGTTTTTT.

The J gene is TRBJ2-3, the V gene TRBV11-3; TRBD2 agrees at 9 bases. The CDR3 runs to 16 residues. With V trimmed by 2 bases and J by 1 base, 4 bases remained unmatched. Germline CDR1 and CDR2: SGHNT and YENEEA. The CDR3 region has the DNA TGTGCCAGCAGCTTATTCGCTAGCGGGGGCACAGATACGCAGTATTTT. Translation: CASSLFASGGTDTQYF.

Comment on this clone: This specimen includes other DNA sequences encoding the same CDR3. The rearrangement links TRBV6-5 to TRBJ2-7, with 13 bases aligning to TRBD2. Trimming took 0 bases from V and 2 from J; bases not matched to a gene: 1. Germline lookup yields CDR1 MNHEY and CDR2 SVGAGI. The CDR3 length is 16 residues. The CDR3 is CASSYSGLAGTYEQYF. DNA of the CDR3: TGTGCCAGCAGTTACTCGGGACTAGCGGGAACCTACGAGCAGTACTTC.

The chain carries TRBV4-1 and TRBJ1-5, with D possibly TRBD1 on 5 matching bases. The V and J ends lost 5 bases and 9 bases respectively, with 20 bases between them. Germline lookup yields CDR1 MGHRA and CDR2 YSYEKL. The CDR3 contains 15 residues. CDR3 sequence reads: CASSLGGASGWPQHF. As DNA, the CDR3 is TGCGCCAGCAGCTTGGGAGGGGCATCTGGTTGGCCCCAGCATTTT.

With regard to this clone: The sample carries other DNA sequences with the same CDR3. The chain recombines TRBV11-3 with TRBJ2-5; TRBD2 matches at 9 bases. V lost 5 bases, J lost 1 base, and 2 bases stayed unmatched. This CDR3 is built from 14 residues. Germline lookup yields CDR1 SGHNT and CDR2 YENEEA. CDR3 sequence: CASSLTSGQETQYF. DNA of the CDR3: TGTGCCAGCAGCCTGACTAGCGGCCAAGAGACCCAGTACTTC. Variable domain in full (rest from reference TRBV11-3 and TRBJ2-5): EAGVVQSPRYKIIEKKQPVAFWCNPISGHNTLYWYLQNLGQGPELLIRYENEEAVDDSQLPKDRFSAERLKGVDSTLKIQPAELGDSAVYLCASSLTSGQETQYFGPGTRLLVL.

DNA for the CDR3: TGTGCCAGCGGAGCACAGGGCAGTTCTTCCTACGAGCAGTACTTC. Translation: CASGAQGSSSYEQYF. The genes are TRBV6-6 and TRBJ2-7, with D tentatively TRBD1 (6 bases). The CDR3 is 15 residues long. Germline lookup yields CDR1 MNHNY and CDR2 SVGAGI (reference sequence). Trimming shortened V by 8 bases and J by 1 base, and 18 bases separated the two germline ends.